This passage covers 20 T cell receptor beta chains from one sample sequenced in a study of cytomegalovirus exposure and HLA in healthy donors. Primers: 60 Vbeta forward and 13 Jbeta reverse. Sequencing was performed with immunoSEQ multiplex PCR; in TCRdb, only in-frame clones are kept and a portion is missing. The sample has about 160,000 clones, roughly 80% seen once; the top ten hold roughly 1.4%. The sequencing input was PBMCs. All receptors come from a man aged 45-65 years in good health and CMV-seropositive.

V usage is TRBV18 and J usage is TRBJ2-3; TRBD2 agrees at 10 bases. The CDR3 contains 16 residues. The trim removed 2 bases at V and 8 bases at J, leaving 10 bases unmatched. CDR1 and CDR2 (germline): KGHSH, LQKENI. The CDR3 bases are TGTGCCAGCTCACCATCTAGCGGGGGCAGAATAGGTACGCAGTATTTT. It is translated as CASSPSSGGRIGTQYF.

This CDR3 is CASSLGGGPYNEQFF. In DNA, the CDR3 is TGTGCCAGCAGCTTAGGCGGGGGGCCCTACAATGAGCAGTTCTTC. This chain joins TRBV7-3 and TRBJ2-1; 8 bases are shared with TRBD2. The J segment lost 2 bases and the V segment lost 2 bases, leaving 2 bases of the junction unmatched. Germline CDR1 reads SGHTA; CDR2 reads FQGTGA. The CDR3 loop spans 15 amino acids.

The chain combines TRBV5-4 with TRBJ2-5; 7 positions agree with TRBD2. The length of the CDR3 is 15 residues. From germline, CDR1 is SGHNT and CDR2 YYREEE (reference sequence). The J segment lost 2 bases and the V segment lost 5 bases, leaving 9 bases of the junction unmatched. The CDR3 here is CASSFGASGQETQYF. The DNA of the CDR3 is TGTGCCAGCAGTTTTGGGGCTAGCGGACAAGAGACCCAGTACTTC. The full variable domain, completed using reference TRBV5-4 and TRBJ2-5, is ETGVTQSPTHLIKTRGQQVTLRCSSQSGHNTVSWYQQALGQGPQFIFQYYREEENGRGNFPPRFSGLQFPNYSSELNVNALELDDSALYLCASSFGASGQETQYFGPGTRLLVL.

The chain carries TRBV18 and TRBJ1-3, with D tentatively TRBD1 (6 bases). Germline V gene sequence: CDR1 KGHSH, CDR2 LQKENI. This CDR3 spans 17 amino acids. V lost 4 bases to trimming and J lost 0 bases, with 16 bases between them. The CDR3 here is CASSHLDSLTSGNTIYF. CDR3 bases: TGTGCCAGCTCACACCTGGACAGTCTAACCTCTGGAAACACCATATATTTT.

The rearrangement uses TRBV25-1 and TRBJ2-7; D remains unclear. V lost 8 bases and J 2 bases, leaving 10 bases between the germline ends. The CDR3 extends over 12 amino acids. Germline CDR1 MGHDK, CDR2 SYGVNS. The CDR3 region is CASEGSTYEQYF. In DNA, the CDR3 is TGTGCCAGCGAAGGTAGCACCTACGAGCAGTACTTC.

V gene TRBV28 combines with J gene TRBJ2-7, with D uncertain. Germline CDR1 MDHEN, CDR2 SYDVKM. This CDR3 has 13 amino acids. Trimming took off 6 bases at V and 5 bases at J, with 14 bases between the two ends. CDR3 loop: CASSETSLHEQYF. CDR3 sequence (DNA): TGTGCCAGCAGCGAGACTTCCTTGCACGAGCAGTACTTC.

The chain recombines TRBV18 with TRBJ2-2; maybe TRBD1 (5 bases). The CDR3 runs to 13 residues. Trimming took 6 bases from V and 6 from J, leaving 11 bases between them. CDR1 is KGHSH, CDR2 LQKENI, per germline. CDR3 nucleotide sequence: TGTGCCAGCTCGCCTCAGGGTTCCGGGGAGCTGTTTTTT. The encoded protein is CASSPQGSGELFF.

The rearrangement uses TRBV4-1 and TRBJ2-3; perhaps TRBD1 as D (6 bases). CDR3 length: 14 residues. The germline V gene has CDR1 MGHRA and CDR2 YSYEKL. The V end was cut by 1 base, the J end by 4 bases, with 9 bases between. CDR3 bases: TGCGCCAGCAGCCAAGTACAGGGTGCAGATACGCAGTATTTT. Protein sequence: CASSQVQGADTQYF.

This clone was seen a few times. J is TRBJ1-6 and V is TRBV7-9; 9 nucleotides agree with TRBD1. Germline CDR1 is SEHNR and CDR2 is FQNEAQ (reference sequence). V shed 4 bases, J shed 10 bases, and the junction held 11 bases outside the gene matches. The CDR3 contains 16 residues. For the CDR3, the DNA is TGTGCCAGCAGCTCCCTTCAAGGGACAGGGAGGTCACCCCTCCACTTT. Amino acid sequence: CASSSLQGTGRSPLHF.

The chain links TRBV7-6 to TRBJ2-7; D unclear. The CDR3 length is 14 residues. V shed 1 base and J shed 1 base, with 8 bases lying between them. Germline assignment: CDR1 SGHVS and CDR2 FNYEAQ. The CDR3 loop is CASSLGPTSYEQYF. Here the CDR3 DNA reads TGTGCCAGCAGCTTAGGGCCCACATCCTACGAGCAGTACTTC.

J is TRBJ1-2 and V is TRBV28; TRBD1 might be the D (6 bases). The CDR3 loop spans 14 amino acids. CDR1 and CDR2 from the germline V gene are MDHEN and SYDVKM. V was shortened by 8 bases and J by 2 bases, with 15 bases between the two germline ends. The CDR3 is CASGREGQNYGYTF. CDR3 DNA: TGTGCCAGCGGTAGAGAGGGACAAAACTATGGCTACACCTTC.

The chain carries TRBV30 and TRBJ2-5, with 7 bases matching TRBD2. The CDR3 consists of 14 residues. Trimming took 2 bases from V and 4 from J; bases not matched to a gene: 7. Germline V gene data show CDR1 as GTSNPN and CDR2 as SVGIG (reference sequence). The CDR3 here is CAWSPGAGVETQYF. The CDR3 DNA is TGTGCCTGGAGTCCTGGGGCGGGGGTAGAGACCCAGTACTTC. Looking up the rest from reference TRBV30 and TRBJ2-5 gives the full variable domain: SQTIHQWPATLVQPVGSPLSLECTVEGTSNPNLYWYRQAAGRGLQLLFYSVGIGQISSEVPQNLSASRPQDRQFILSSKKLLLSDSGFYLCAWSPGAGVETQYFGPGTRLLVL.

The chain uses TRBV10-2 and TRBJ2-7; 16 positions match TRBD2. V was pared by 8 bases and J by 3 bases, with 4 bases of the junction left unmatched. In germline, CDR1 is WSHSY, CDR2 SAAADI. This CDR3 is 15 amino acids long. The CDR3 here is CASYGTSGGDYEQYF. CDR3 bases: TGCGCCAGCTACGGGACTAGCGGGGGGGACTACGAGCAGTACTTC.

The rearrangement joins TRBV19 to TRBJ1-2; 7 bases are shared with TRBD1. J gave up 2 bases and V 5 bases, and 8 bases lay outside the gene matches. The CDR3 sequence is 15 residues long. Germline loops: CDR1 LNHDA, CDR2 SQIVND (reference sequence). CDR3 protein: CASSPRDRPNYGYTF. CDR3 nucleotide sequence: TGTGCCAGTAGTCCGCGGGACAGACCAAACTATGGCTACACCTTC.

V usage is TRBV6-5 and J usage is TRBJ2-3; 9 nucleotides align to TRBD1. Trimming removed 8 bases from V and 2 bases from J; junction bases left unmatched: 2. Germline loops: CDR1 MNHEY, CDR2 SVGAGI. There are 13 residues in the CDR3. CDR3 nucleotide sequence: TGTGCCAGCCGGGACAGGGTCACAGATACGCAGTATTTT. It encodes CASRDRVTDTQYF.

The chain is built from TRBV5-4 and TRBJ2-5; tentatively, D is TRBD1 (7 bases). The CDR3 is 14 amino acids. From germline, CDR1 is SGHNT and CDR2 YYREEE (reference sequence). V was shortened by 5 bases and J by 1 base, with 12 bases between the two germline ends. In nucleotides, the CDR3 is TGTGCCAGCAGGGCGGGACAGCTCCAAGAGACCCAGTACTTC. It codes for CASRAGQLQETQYF.

This chain joins TRBV7-8 and TRBJ1-4; weak D call: TRBD1 (5 bases). CDR3 length: 14 residues. CDR1 and CDR2 (germline): SGHVS, FQNEAQ. Trimming shortened V by 5 bases and J by 8 bases, and 15 bases separated the two germline ends. CDR3 nucleotide sequence: TGTGCCAGCAGCCCGGGGGTGGCCAGGGAAAAACTGTTTTTT. Encoded protein: CASSPGVAREKLFF.

CDR3 amino acids: CASSQRTGQETQYF. In DNA form, the CDR3 reads TGCGCCAGCAGCCAACGGACAGGGCAAGAGACCCAGTACTTC. J is TRBJ2-5 and V is TRBV4-1, with 8 bases lining up with TRBD1. In germline, CDR1 is MGHRA, CDR2 YSYEKL. The CDR3 has 14 amino acids. The junction had 1 base not matched to a gene; V was cut back by 2 bases and J by 2 bases.

This clone occurred once. At the DNA level, this CDR3 is encoded by other sequences in the same sample as well. This chain links TRBV4-1 with TRBJ1-2; D gene ambiguous. Trimming pared 1 base from V and 4 bases from J, leaving 13 bases between. The CDR3 sequence is 15 residues long. Germline values: CDR1 MGHRA, CDR2 YSYEKL. CDR3 DNA sequence: TGCGCCAGCAGCCAAGGCGGGCAGGACGGCTATGGCTACACCTTC. It yields the protein CASSQGGQDGYGYTF.

This chain joins TRBV7-2 and TRBJ2-7; no reliable D call. From germline, CDR1 is SGHTA and CDR2 FQGNSA. The CDR3 runs to 14 residues. Deletions cut 4 bases from V and 8 bases from J, with 18 bases between. The CDR3 nucleotides are TGTGCCAGCAGCTCCGGAGAGCTACCCTTGCAGCAGTACTTC. As protein: CASSSGELPLQQYF.